This T cell receptor beta chain was captured by sequencing in a study of cytomegalovirus exposure and HLA in healthy donors. In the study overall: Around 80 million unique TCR sequences came from HLA-typed donors in an early release.

Study-level points and caveats: The study listed under 200 cytomegalovirus-associated TCR beta chains. Most CMV-associated TCR beta chains appeared HLA-restricted in a later analysis.

In the case of this clone: The antigen is undetermined.

Germline V gene sequence: CDR1 SGHRS, CDR2 YFSETQ. Between the trimmed V and J ends, which lost 0 bases and 3 bases, there was a span of 13 bases. The CDR3 has 15 residues. It was with 60 Vbeta and 13 Jbeta primers that the PCR ran. Here immunoSEQ multiplex PCR was the method, and the copy in TCRdb shows in-frame clones only, minus some. The data contain around 130,000 clones, approximately 70% of them singletons. This receptor was taken from a man younger than 35 in good health and CMV-seronegative. V gene TRBV5-1 combines with J gene TRBJ2-7, with D possibly matching TRBD2 (5 bases). The sequencing sample was made of PBMCs. The CDR3 region is CASSLAGVGHYEQYF. The CDR3 coding sequence is TGCGCCAGCAGCTTGGCCGGGGTTGGCCACTACGAGCAGTACTTC.